These 8 T cell receptor beta chains came from one sample sequenced in a study of blood T cell repertoires in COVID-19. Measured with immunoSEQ multiplex PCR; TCRdb has only the in-frame clones, and not every one. The table includes about 190,000 clones, about four fifths detected once. The material sequenced was PBMCs or T cells enriched from blood (not recorded which). These receptors were collected from a young woman who had recovered from COVID-19.

The chain combines TRBV4-1 with TRBJ2-1; D remains ambiguous. CDR1 is MGHRA, CDR2 YSYEKL, per germline. V was pared by 7 bases and J by 0 bases, with 10 bases between. The CDR3 is made up of 14 amino acids. CDR3 protein: CASTRSISYNEQFF. The CDR3 nucleotides are TGCGCCAGCACTCGGTCGATCTCCTACAATGAGCAGTTCTTC.

The rearrangement links TRBV5-8 to TRBJ1-4; D might be TRBD1 (5 bases). This CDR3 spans 14 amino acids. The V end lost 4 bases, the J end lost 8 bases, and 15 bases lay between the germline ends. Looked up from germline, CDR1 is SGHTS and CDR2 is YDEGEE. The CDR3 DNA sequence: TGTGCCAGCAGCGTCAGGGCGCGAGGAGAAAAACTGTTTTTT. It codes for CASSVRARGEKLFF.

The rearrangement links TRBV11-2 to TRBJ1-6; D gene uncertain. This CDR3 has 15 residues. V lost 5 bases, J lost 7 bases, and 15 bases lay in between. The germline gives CDR1 SGHAT, CDR2 FQNNGV. This CDR3 is CASSPLTYSNSPLHF. The CDR3 nucleotides are TGTGCCAGCAGCCCCCTGACATACTCGAATTCACCCCTCCACTTT.

V is TRBV29-1 and J is TRBJ1-5, with 7 bases matching TRBD1. Germline-derived CDR1 and CDR2 are SQVTM and ANQGSEA. Unmatched junction bases numbered 14, after V lost 6 bases and J lost 3 bases. The CDR3 runs to 16 residues. The CDR3 spells CSVVTGTESFNQPQHF. CDR3 in DNA: TGCAGCGTGGTAACCGGGACAGAAAGTTTCAATCAGCCCCAGCATTTT.

The chain couples TRBV7-2 to TRBJ1-3, with 12 bases that match TRBD1. The V gene's germline CDR1 is SGHTA and CDR2 FQGNSA. CDR3 length equals 18 residues. V was pared by 4 bases and J by 4 bases, with 11 bases of the junction left unmatched. The CDR3 reads CASSSRVGDRGPGNTIYF. CDR3 nucleotides: TGTGCCAGCAGCTCGCGTGTTGGGGACAGGGGGCCGGGAAACACCATATATTTT. The whole variable domain, filled in from reference TRBV7-2 and TRBJ1-3, reads GAGVSQSPSNKVTEKGKDVELRCDPISGHTALYWYRQSLGQGLEFLIYFQGNSAPDKSGLPSDRFSAERTGGSVSTLTIQRTQQEDSAVYLCASSSRVGDRGPGNTIYFGEGSWLTVV.

This chain connects TRBV9 to TRBJ1-6; no clear D gene. The CDR3 runs 12 residues. V was trimmed by 3 bases and J by 11 bases, leaving 9 bases between them. CDR1 and CDR2 from the germline V gene are SGDLS and YYNGEE. In DNA form, the CDR3 reads TGTGCCAGCAGCGAAGACAAGGCACCCCTCCACTTT. Its protein is CASSEDKAPLHF.

The CDR3 loop reads CATSRDPGHGYTF. CDR3 nucleotides: TGTGCCACCAGCAGAGATCCAGGGCACGGCTACACCTTC. The rearrangement uses TRBV15 and TRBJ1-2; D might be TRBD1 (5 bases). Deletions cut 0 bases from V and 8 bases from J, with 10 bases between. Germline V lookup: CDR1 LNHNV, CDR2 YYDKDF (reference sequence). The CDR3 is 13 residues long.

Many counts were recorded for this clone. The chain links TRBV5-1 to TRBJ1-1, with TRBD1 as a possible D gene (5 bases). This CDR3 is 14 amino acids long. With 0 bases removed from V and 4 bases from J, the gap between germline ends came to 10 bases. The germline V gene encodes CDR1 SGHRS and CDR2 YFSETQ. CDR3 sequence reads: CASSLEAGPTEAFF. Written as DNA, the CDR3 is TGCGCCAGCAGCTTGGAGGCGGGGCCCACTGAAGCTTTCTTT. Based on the CDR3 plus reference TRBV5-1 and TRBJ1-1, the full variable domain is KAGVTQTPRYLIKTRGQQVTLSCSPISGHRSVSWYQQTPGQGLQFLFEYFSETQRNKGNFPGRFSGRQFSNSRSEMNVSTLELGDSALYLCASSLEAGPTEAFFGQGTRLTVV.